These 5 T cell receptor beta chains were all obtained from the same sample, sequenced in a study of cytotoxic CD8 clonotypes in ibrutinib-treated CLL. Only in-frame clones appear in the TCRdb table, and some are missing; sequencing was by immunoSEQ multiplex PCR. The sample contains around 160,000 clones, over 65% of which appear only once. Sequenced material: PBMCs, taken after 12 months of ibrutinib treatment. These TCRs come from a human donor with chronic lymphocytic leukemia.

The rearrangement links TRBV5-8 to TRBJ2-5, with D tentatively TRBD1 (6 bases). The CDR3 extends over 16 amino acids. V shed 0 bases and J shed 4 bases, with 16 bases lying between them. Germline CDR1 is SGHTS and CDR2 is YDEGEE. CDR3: CASSLGLGAQRETQYF. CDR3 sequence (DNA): TGTGCCAGCAGCTTGGGCCTGGGGGCTCAAAGAGAGACCCAGTACTTC.

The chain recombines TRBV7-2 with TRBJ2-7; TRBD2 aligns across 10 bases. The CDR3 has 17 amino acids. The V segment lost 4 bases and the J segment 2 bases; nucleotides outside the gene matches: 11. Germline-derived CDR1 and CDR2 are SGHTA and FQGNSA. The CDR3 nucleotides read TGTGCCAGCAGCTGGAGCGGGGGGGCGTCAGTCCCCTACGAGCAGTACTTC. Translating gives CASSWSGGASVPYEQYF.

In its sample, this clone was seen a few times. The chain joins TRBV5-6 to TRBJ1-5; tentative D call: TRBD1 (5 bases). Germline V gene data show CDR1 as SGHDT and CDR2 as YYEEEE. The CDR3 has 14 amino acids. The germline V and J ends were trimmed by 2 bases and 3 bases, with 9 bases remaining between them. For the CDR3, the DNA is TGTGCCAGCAGCTTAAGGGACTTCAATCAGCCCCAGCATTTT. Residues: CASSLRDFNQPQHF.

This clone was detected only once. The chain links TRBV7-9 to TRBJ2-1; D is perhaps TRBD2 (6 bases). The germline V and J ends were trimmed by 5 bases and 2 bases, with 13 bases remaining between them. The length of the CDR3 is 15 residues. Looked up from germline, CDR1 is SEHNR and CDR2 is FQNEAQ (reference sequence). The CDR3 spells CASSPKGTAYNEQFF. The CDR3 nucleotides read TGTGCCAGCAGCCCCAAAGGGACTGCCTACAATGAGCAGTTCTTC.

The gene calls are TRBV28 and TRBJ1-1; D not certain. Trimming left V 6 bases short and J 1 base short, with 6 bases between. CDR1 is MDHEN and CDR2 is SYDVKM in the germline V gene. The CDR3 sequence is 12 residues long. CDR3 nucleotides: TGTGCCAGCAGGACCCCGAACACTGAAGCTTTCTTT. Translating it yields CASRTPNTEAFF.